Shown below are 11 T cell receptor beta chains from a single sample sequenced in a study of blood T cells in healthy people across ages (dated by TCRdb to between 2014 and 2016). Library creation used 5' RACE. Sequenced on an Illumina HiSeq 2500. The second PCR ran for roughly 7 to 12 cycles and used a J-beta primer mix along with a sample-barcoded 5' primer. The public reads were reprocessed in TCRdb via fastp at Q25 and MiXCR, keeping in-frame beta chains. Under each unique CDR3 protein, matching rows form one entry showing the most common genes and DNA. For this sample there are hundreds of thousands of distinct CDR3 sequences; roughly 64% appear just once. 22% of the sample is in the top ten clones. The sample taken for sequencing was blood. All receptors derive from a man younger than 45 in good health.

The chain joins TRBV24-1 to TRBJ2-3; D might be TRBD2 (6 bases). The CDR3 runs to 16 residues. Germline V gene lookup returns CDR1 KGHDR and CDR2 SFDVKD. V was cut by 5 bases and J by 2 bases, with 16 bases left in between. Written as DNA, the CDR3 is TGTGCCACCAGTGCTAGGGGACTCGGTAACACAGATACGCAGTATTTT. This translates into CATSARGLGNTDTQYF.

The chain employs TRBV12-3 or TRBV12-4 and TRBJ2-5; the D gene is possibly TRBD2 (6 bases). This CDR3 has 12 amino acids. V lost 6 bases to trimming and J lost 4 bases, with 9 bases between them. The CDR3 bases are TGTGCCAGCAGACTAGCCCGAGAGACCCAGTACTTC. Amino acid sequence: CASRLARETQYF.

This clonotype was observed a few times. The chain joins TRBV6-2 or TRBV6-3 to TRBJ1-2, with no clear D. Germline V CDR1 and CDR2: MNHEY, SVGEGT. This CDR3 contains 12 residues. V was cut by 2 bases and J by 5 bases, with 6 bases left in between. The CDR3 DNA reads TGTGCCAGCAGTTACCCGAGATATGGCTACACCTTC. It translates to CASSYPRYGYTF.

CDR3 bases: TGTGCCAGCAGCTTAGAGAGCGGGACGCCGATGGATACGCAGTATTTT. Protein product: CASSLESGTPMDTQYF. The chain combines TRBV11-2 with TRBJ2-3; TRBD2 matches 7 bases. V was pared by 0 bases and J by 6 bases, with 9 bases of the junction left unmatched. The CDR3 has 16 amino acids. Germline V gene sequence: CDR1 SGHAT, CDR2 FQNNGV.

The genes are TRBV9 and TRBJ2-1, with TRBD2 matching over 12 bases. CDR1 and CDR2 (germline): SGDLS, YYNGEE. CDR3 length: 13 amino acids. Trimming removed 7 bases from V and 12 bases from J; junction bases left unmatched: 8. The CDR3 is CASGTSGPNMQFF. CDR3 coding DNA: TGTGCCAGCGGGACTAGCGGGCCCAATATGCAGTTCTTC.

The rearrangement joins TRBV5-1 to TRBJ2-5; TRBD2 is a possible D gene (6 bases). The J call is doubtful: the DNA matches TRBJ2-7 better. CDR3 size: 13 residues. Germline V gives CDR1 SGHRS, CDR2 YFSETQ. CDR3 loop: CASSQGLLDEQYF. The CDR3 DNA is TGCGCCAGCAGCCAGGGACTTCTTGACGAGCAGTACTTC.

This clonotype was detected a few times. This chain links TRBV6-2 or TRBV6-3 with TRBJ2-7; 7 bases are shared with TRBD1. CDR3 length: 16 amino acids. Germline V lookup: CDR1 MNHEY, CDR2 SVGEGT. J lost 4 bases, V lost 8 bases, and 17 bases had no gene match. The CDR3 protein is CASRSGPGDRSYEQYF. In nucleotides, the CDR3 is TGTGCCAGCCGATCTGGTCCCGGGGACAGATCTTACGAGCAGTACTTC.

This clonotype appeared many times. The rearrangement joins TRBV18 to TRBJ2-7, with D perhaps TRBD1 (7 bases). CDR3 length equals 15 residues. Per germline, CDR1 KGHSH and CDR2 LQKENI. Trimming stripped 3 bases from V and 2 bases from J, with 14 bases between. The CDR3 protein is CASSPGRGETYEQYF. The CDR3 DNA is TGTGCCAGCTCACCCGGCAGGGGGGAGACCTACGAGCAGTACTTC. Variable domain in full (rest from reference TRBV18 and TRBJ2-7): NAGVMQNPRHLVRRRGQEARLRCSPMKGHSHVYWYRQLPEEGLKFMVYLQKENIIDESGMPKERFSAEFPKEGPSILRIQQVVRGDSAAYFCASSPGRGETYEQYFGPGTRLTVT.

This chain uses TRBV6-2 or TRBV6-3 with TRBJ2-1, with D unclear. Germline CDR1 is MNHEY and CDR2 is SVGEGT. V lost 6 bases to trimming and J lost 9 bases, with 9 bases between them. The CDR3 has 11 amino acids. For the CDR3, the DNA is TGTGCCAGCAGCCCGTGGGGTGAGCAGTTCTTC. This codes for CASSPWGEQFF.

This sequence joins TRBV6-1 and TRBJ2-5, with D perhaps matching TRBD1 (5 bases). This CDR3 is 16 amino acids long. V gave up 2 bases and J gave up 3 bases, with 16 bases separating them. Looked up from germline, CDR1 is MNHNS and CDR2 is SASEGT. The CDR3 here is CASSEPRAHSKETQYF. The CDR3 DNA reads TGTGCCAGCAGTGAACCCAGGGCCCATTCCAAAGAGACCCAGTACTTC.

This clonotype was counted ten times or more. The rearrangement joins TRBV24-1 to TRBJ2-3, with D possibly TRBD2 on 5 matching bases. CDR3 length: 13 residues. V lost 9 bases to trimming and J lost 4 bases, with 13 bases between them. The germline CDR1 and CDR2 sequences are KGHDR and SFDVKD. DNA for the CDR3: TGTGCCACCGGCGGAGGAGGCCCAGATACGCAGTATTTT. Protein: CATGGGGPDTQYF.